The source of this T cell receptor beta chain is a study of OX40 agonist ivuxolimab in advanced cancers. Across the whole study: Having had anti-PD-1, anti-PD-L1 or anti-CTLA-4 therapy before was allowed, and around 39% had some.

On this clone: Its antigen is not known.

TCRdb's table, derived via immunoSEQ multiplex PCR, lists solely in-frame clones and lacks some. The sample carries about 13,000 clones, about two thirds recorded once. The germline CDR1 and CDR2 sequences are DFQATT and SNEGSKA (reference sequence). Trimming took 6 bases from V and 3 from J, leaving 4 bases between them. The CDR3 extends over 10 amino acids. Blood sampling took place at baseline, cycle 4 day 1, and cycle 7 day 1. Study results and caveats: The work left the antigen specificity of expanded peripheral T cells undetermined.

The material was CD4+ or CD8+ T cells sorted from blood, obtained in a trial of the OX40 agonist ivuxolimab. The gene calls are TRBV20-1 and TRBJ2-3; no definite D call. The sequence came from an adult with an advanced solid tumor such as melanoma, head and neck, liver or kidney cancer. CDR3 sequence: CSAETDTQYF. CDR3 DNA sequence: TGCAGTGCCGAAACAGATACGCAGTATTTT.